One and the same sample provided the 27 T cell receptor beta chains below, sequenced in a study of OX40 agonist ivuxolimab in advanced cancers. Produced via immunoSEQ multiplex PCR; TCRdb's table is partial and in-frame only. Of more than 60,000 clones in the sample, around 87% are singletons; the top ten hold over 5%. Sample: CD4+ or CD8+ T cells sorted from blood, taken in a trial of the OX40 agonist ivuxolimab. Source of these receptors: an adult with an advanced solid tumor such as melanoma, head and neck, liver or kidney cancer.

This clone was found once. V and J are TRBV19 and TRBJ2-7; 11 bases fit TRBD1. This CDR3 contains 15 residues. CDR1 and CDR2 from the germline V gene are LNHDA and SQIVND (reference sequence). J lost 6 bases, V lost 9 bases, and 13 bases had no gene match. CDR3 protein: CASQIFRTGGGEQYF. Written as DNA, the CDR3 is TGTGCCAGCCAGATTTTTAGGACAGGGGGCGGCGAGCAGTACTTC.

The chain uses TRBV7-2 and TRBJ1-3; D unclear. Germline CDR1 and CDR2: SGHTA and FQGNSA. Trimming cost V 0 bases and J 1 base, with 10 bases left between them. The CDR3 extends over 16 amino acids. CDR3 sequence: CASSLALSQSGNTIYF. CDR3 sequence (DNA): TGTGCCAGCAGCTTAGCGCTTTCCCAGTCTGGAAACACCATATATTTT.

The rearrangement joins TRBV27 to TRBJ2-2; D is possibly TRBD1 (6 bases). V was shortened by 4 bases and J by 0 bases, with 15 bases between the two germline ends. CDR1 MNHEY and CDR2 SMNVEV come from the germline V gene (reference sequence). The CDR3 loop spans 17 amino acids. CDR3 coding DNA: TGTGCCAGCAGTTACCCCCCCGGGACAACGAACACCGGGGAGCTGTTTTTT. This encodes CASSYPPGTTNTGELFF.

In DNA, the CDR3 is TGTGCCAGCAGCTTAAAAGAGACCCAGTACTTC. Residues: CASSLKETQYF. The chain is built from TRBV11-2 and TRBJ2-5; D ambiguous. This CDR3 has 11 amino acids. CDR1 and CDR2 (germline): SGHAT, FQNNGV. The V end lost 2 bases, the J end lost 3 bases, and 1 base lay between the germline ends.

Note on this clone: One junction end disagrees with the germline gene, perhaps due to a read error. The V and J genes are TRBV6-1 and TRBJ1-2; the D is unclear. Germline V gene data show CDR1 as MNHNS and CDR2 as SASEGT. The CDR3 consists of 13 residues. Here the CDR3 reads CASREASNYGYTF. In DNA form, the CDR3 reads TGTGCCAGCAGAGAAGCTTCAAACTATGGCTACACCTTC.

The CDR3 here is CASSRGPDRRDDNEKLFF. The CDR3 nucleotides read TGTGCCAGCTCGCGGGGCCCGGACAGGCGAGATGATAATGAAAAACTGTTTTTT. V gene TRBV5-4 combines with J gene TRBJ1-4, with 7 bases lining up with TRBD1. CDR3 length: 18 residues. Germline V lookup: CDR1 SGHNT, CDR2 YYREEE (reference sequence). Unmatched junction bases numbered 19, after V lost 7 bases and J lost 4 bases.

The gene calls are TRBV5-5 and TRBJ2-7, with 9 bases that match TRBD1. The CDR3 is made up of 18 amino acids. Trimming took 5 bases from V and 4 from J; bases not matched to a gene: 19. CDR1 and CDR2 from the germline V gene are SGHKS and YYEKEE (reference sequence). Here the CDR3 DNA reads TGTGCCAGCAGACCTGGGTATAAGCATGGACAGGGGAGGTACGAGCAGTACTTC. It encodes CASRPGYKHGQGRYEQYF.

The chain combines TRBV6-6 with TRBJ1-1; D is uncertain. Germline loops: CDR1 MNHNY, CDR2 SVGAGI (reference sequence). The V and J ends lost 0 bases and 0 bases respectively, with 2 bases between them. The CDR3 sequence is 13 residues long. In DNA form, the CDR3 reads TGTGCCAGCAGTTACTCAGTGAACACTGAAGCTTTCTTT. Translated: CASSYSVNTEAFF.

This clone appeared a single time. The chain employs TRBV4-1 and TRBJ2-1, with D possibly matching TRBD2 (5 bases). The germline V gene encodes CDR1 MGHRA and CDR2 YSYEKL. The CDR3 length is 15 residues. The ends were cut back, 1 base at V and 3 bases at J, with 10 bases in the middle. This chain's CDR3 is CASSQGTAVYNEQFF. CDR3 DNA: TGCGCCAGCAGCCAAGGGACTGCCGTCTACAATGAGCAGTTCTTC.

CDR3 sequence (DNA): TGCGCCAGCAGCCACGGGGGCTTGTTGGTAACGGAGCAGTTCTTC. Translation gives CASSHGGLLVTEQFF. The chain carries TRBV5-1 and TRBJ2-1; possibly TRBD1 or TRBD2 for D (6 bases each). The CDR3 contains 15 residues. Trimming shortened V by 4 bases and J by 10 bases, and 21 bases separated the two germline ends. Germline V CDR1 and CDR2: SGHRS, YFSETQ.

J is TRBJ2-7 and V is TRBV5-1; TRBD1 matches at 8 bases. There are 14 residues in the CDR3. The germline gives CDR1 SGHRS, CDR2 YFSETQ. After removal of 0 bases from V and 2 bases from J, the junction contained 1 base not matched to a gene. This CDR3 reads CASSLARGPYEQYF. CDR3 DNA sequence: TGCGCCAGCAGCTTGGCCAGGGGGCCCTACGAGCAGTACTTC.

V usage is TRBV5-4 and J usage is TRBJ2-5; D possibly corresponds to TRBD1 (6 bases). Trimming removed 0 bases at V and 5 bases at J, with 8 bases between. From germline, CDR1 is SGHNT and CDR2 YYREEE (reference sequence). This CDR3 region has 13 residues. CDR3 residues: CASSLAGVETQYF. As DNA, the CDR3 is TGTGCCAGCAGCTTGGCAGGGGTGGAGACCCAGTACTTC.

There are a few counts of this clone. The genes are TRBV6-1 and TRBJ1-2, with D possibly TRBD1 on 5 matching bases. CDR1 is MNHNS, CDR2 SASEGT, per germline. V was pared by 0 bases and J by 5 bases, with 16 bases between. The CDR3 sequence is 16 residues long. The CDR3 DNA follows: TGTGCCAGCAGTGAAGCTACCCAGGGCGGACTTTATGGCTACACCTTC. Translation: CASSEATQGGLYGYTF.

The CDR3 nucleotides are TGTGCCAGCAGTTCATCGGGAATTTACGGGGAGCTGTTTTTT. Protein product: CASSSSGIYGELFF. This sequence joins TRBV28 and TRBJ2-2; tentatively, D is TRBD2 (5 bases). The CDR3 is made up of 14 amino acids. The V end lost 4 bases, the J end lost 7 bases, and 13 bases lay between the germline ends. Germline V gene data show CDR1 as MDHEN and CDR2 as SYDVKM.

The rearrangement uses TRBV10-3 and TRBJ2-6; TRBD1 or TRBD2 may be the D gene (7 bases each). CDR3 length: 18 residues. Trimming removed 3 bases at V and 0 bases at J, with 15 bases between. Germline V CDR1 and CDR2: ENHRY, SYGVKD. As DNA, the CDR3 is TGTGCCATCAGTGAAAATCAGGGGGGGCTCTCTGGGGCCAACGTCCTGACTTTC. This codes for CAISENQGGLSGANVLTF.

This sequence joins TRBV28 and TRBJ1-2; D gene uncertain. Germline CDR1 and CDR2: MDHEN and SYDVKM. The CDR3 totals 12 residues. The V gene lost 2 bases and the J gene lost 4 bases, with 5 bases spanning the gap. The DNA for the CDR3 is TGTGCCAGCAGTTTAAATAGCTATGGCTACACCTTC. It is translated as CASSLNSYGYTF.

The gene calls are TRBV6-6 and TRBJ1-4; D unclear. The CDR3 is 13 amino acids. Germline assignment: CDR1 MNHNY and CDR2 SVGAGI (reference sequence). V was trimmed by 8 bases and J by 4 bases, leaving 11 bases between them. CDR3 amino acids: CASRPRDNEKLFF. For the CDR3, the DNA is TGTGCCAGCCGCCCCCGCGATAATGAAAAACTGTTTTTT.

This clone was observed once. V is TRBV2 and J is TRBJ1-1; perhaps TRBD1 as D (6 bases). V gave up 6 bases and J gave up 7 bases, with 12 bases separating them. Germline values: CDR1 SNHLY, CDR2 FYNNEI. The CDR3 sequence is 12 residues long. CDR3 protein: CASRYREVEAFF. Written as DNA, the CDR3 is TGTGCCAGCAGATACAGGGAGGTTGAAGCTTTCTTT. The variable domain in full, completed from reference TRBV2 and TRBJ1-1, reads EPEVTQTPSHQVTQMGQEVILRCVPISNHLYFYWYRQILGQKVEFLVSFYNNEISEKSEIFDDQFSVERPDGSNFTLKIRSTKLEDSAMYFCASRYREVEAFFGQGTRLTVV.

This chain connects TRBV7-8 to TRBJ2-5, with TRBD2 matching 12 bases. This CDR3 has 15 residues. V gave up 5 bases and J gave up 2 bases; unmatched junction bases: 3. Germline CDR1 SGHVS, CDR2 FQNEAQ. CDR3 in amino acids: CASSLLAGGQETQYF. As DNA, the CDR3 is TGTGCCAGCAGCCTACTAGCGGGGGGTCAAGAGACCCAGTACTTC.

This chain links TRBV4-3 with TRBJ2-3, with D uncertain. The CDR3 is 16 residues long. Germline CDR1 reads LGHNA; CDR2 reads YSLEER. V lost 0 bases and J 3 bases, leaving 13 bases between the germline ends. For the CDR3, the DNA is TGCGCCAGCAGCCAAGATGACCGGATTACGACAGATACGCAGTATTTT. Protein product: CASSQDDRITTDTQYF.

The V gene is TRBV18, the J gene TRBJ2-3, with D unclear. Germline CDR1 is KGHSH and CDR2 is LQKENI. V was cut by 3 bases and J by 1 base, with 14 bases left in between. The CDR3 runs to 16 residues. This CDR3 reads CASSPRRSTGTDTQYF. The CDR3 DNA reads TGTGCCAGCTCACCCCGCCGGAGTACGGGCACAGATACGCAGTATTTT.

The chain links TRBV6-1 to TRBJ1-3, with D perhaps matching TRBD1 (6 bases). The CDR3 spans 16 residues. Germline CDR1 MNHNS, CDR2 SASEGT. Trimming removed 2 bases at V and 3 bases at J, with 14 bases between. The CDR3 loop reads CASSERTEKGGNTIYF. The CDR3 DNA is TGTGCCAGCAGTGAACGGACAGAGAAAGGTGGAAACACCATATATTTT.

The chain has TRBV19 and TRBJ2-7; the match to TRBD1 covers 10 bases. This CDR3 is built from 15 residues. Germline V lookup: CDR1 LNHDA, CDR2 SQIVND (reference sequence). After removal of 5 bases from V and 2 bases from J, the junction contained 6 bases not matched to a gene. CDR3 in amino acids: CASSQPGQGTYEQYF. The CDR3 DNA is TGTGCCAGTAGTCAACCGGGACAGGGGACCTACGAGCAGTACTTC.

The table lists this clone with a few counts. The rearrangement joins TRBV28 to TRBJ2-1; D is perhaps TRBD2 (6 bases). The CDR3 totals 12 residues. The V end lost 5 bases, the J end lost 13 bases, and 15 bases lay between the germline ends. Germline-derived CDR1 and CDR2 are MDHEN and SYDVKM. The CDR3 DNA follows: TGTGCCAGCAGTCCTCTTGGGACTTCACAGTTCTTC. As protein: CASSPLGTSQFF.

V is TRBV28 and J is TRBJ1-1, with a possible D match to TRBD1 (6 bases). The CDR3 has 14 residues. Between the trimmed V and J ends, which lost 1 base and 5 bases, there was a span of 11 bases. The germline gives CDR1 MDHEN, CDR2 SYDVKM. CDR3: CASSLLGGRTEAFF. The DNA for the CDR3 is TGTGCCAGCAGTTTATTGGGGGGGCGGACTGAAGCTTTCTTT.

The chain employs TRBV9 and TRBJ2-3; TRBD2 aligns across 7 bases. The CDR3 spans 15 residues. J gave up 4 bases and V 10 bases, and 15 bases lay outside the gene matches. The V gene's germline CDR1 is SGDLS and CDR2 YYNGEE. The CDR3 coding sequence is TGTGCCCCCGCGGGGCTAGCGGAGACGTCAGATACGCAGTATTTT. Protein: CAPAGLAETSDTQYF. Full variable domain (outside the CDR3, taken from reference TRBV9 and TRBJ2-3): DSGVTQTPKHLITATGQRVTLRCSPRSGDLSVYWYQQSLDQGLQFLIQYYNGEERAKGNILERFSAQQFPDLHSELNLSSLELGDSALYFCAPAGLAETSDTQYFGPGTRLTVL.

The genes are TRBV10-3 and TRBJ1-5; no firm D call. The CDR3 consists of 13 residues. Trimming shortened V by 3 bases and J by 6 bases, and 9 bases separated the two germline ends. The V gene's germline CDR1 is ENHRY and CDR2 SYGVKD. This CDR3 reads CAISDGGPQPQHF. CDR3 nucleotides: TGTGCCATCAGTGATGGAGGGCCTCAGCCCCAGCATTTT.